This T cell receptor beta chain stems from a study of OX40 agonist ivuxolimab in advanced cancers. Across the whole study: Patients achieving partial responses numbered three: one hepatocellular carcinoma case and two cutaneous melanoma cases.

Whole-study findings and limits: In the 0.1 to 3.0 mg/kg range, CD4+ and CD8+ blood T cells had expanded clonally by week 6.

The CDR3 totals 14 residues. V was cut by 6 bases and J by 2 bases, with 13 bases left in between. The germline CDR1 and CDR2 sequences are SQVTM and ANQGSEA. TCRdb's table, derived via immunoSEQ multiplex PCR, lists solely in-frame clones and lacks some. Among more than 100,000 clones listed, over 75% were seen once. On this clone itself: Its cognate antigen is unknown.

This receptor was obtained from an adult with an advanced solid tumor such as melanoma, head and neck, liver or kidney cancer. J is TRBJ1-4 and V is TRBV29-1; maybe TRBD1 (5 bases). The sequenced sample was CD4+ or CD8+ T cells sorted from blood, obtained in a trial of the OX40 agonist ivuxolimab. This chain's CDR3 is CSVRQGVTNEKLFF. The CDR3 nucleotides are TGCAGCGTCCGCCAAGGGGTCACTAATGAAAAACTGTTTTTT.